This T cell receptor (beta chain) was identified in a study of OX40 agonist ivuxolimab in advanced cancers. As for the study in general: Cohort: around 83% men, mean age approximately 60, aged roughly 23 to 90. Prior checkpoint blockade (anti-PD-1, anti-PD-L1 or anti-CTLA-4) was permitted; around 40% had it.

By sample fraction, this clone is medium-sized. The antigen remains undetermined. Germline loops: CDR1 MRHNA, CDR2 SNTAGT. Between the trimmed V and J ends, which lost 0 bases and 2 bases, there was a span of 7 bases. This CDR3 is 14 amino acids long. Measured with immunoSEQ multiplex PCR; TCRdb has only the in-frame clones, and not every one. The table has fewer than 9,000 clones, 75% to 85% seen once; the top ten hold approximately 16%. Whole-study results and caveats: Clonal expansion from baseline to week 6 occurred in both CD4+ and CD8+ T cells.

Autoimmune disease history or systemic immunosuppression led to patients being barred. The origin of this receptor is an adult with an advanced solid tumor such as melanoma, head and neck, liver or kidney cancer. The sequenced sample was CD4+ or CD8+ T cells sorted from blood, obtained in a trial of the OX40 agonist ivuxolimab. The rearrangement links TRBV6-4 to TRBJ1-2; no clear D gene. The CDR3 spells CASSDSHTNYGYTF. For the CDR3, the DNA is TGTGCCAGCAGTGACTCTCACACCAACTATGGCTACACCTTC.